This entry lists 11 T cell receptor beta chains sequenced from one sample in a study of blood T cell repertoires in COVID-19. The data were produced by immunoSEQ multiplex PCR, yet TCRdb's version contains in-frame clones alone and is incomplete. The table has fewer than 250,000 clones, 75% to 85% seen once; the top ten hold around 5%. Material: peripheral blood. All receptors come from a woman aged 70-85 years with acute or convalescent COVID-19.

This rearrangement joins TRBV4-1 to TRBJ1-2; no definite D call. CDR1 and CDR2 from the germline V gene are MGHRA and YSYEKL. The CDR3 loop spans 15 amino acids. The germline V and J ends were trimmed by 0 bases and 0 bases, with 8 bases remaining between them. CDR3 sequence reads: CASSQDESSNYGYTF. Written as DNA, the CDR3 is TGCGCCAGCAGCCAAGATGAGTCCTCTAACTATGGCTACACCTTC.

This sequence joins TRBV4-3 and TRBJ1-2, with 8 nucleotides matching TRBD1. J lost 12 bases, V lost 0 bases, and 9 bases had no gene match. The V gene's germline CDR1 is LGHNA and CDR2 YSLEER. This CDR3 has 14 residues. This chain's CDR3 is CASSQDPGAGGHTF. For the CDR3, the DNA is TGCGCCAGCAGCCAAGATCCGGGGGCAGGGGGCCACACCTTC.

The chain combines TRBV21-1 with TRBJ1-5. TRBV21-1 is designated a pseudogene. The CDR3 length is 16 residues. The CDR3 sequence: CASSKARVYSNQPQHF. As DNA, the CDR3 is TGTGCCAGCAGCAAAGCGCGAGTCTATAGCAATCAGCCCCAGCATTTT.

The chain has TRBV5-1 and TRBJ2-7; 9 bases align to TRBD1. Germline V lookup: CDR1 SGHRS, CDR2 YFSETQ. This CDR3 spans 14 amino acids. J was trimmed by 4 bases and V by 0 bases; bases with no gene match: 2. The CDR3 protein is CASSLVQGAYEQYF. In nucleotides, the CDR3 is TGCGCCAGCAGCTTGGTACAGGGGGCATACGAGCAGTACTTC. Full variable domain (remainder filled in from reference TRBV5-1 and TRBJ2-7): KAGVTQTPRYLIKTRGQQVTLSCSPISGHRSVSWYQQTPGQGLQFLFEYFSETQRNKGNFPGRFSGRQFSNSRSEMNVSTLELGDSALYLCASSLVQGAYEQYFGPGTRLTVT.

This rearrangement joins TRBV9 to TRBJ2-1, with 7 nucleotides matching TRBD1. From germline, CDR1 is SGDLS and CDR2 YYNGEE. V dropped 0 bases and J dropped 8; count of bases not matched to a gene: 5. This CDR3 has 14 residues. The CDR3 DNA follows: TGTGCCAGCAGCGTAGAGTACAGGGGCTATGAGCAGTTCTTC. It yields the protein CASSVEYRGYEQFF.

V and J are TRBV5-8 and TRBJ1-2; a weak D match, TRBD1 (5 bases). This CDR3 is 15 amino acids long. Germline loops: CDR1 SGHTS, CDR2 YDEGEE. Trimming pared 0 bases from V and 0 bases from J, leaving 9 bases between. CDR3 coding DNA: TGTGCCAGCAGCTTGGACAGGAGAACTAACTATGGCTACACCTTC. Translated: CASSLDRRTNYGYTF.

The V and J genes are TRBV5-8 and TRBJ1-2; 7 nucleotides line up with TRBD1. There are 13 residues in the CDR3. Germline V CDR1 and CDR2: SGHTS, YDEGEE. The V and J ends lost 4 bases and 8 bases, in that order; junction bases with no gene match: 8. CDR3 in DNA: TGTGCCAGCAGCCTTCGACAGGGCAAAGGCTACACCTTC. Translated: CASSLRQGKGYTF.

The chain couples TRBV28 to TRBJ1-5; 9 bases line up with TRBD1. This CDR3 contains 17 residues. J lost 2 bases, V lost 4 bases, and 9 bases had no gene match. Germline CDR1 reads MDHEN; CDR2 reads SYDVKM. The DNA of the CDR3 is TGTGCCAGCAGTTCGAATACAGGGGGCTGGGGCAATCAGCCCCAGCATTTT. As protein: CASSSNTGGWGNQPQHF.

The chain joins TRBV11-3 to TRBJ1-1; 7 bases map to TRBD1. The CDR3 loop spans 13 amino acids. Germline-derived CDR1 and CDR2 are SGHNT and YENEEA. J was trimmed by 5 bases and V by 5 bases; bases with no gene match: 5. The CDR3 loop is CASSGAGGTEAFF. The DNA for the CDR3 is TGTGCCAGCAGCGGGGCAGGGGGAACTGAAGCTTTCTTT.

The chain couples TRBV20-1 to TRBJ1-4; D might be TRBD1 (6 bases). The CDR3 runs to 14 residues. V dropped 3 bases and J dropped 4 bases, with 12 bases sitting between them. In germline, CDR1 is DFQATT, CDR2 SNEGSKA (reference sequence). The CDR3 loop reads CSASSPGVNEKLFF. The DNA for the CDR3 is TGCAGTGCTAGTAGCCCAGGGGTTAATGAAAAACTGTTTTTT.

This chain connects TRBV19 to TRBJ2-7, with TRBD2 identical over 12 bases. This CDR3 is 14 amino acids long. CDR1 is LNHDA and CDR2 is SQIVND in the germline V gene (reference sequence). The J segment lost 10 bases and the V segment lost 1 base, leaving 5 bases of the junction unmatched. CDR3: CASSIGTSGAYQYF. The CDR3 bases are TGTGCCAGTAGTATAGGGACTAGCGGGGCCTACCAGTACTTC.